This TCR beta chain originates from a study of CD8 T cells in Susac syndrome. As concerns this clonotype: The antigen remains undetermined.

cDNA came from approximately 0.5 to 1 ug RNA primed by random hexamers. Via MiXCR, TCRdb re-called the immunoSEQ multiplex PCR reads, giving one row per CDR3 protein. The sample consists of around 200,000 distinct CDR3 sequences, 85% to 95% of them appearing once. This CDR3 has 13 residues. Trimming shortened V by 9 bases and J by 4 bases, and 15 bases separated the two germline ends. CDR1 is LNHDA and CDR2 is SQIVND in the germline V gene (reference sequence). General observations from the study: Among active patients and in TEMRA cells, CD8+ clonal expansion in Susac reached its peak.

The receptor was isolated from a human donor with Susac syndrome. The sequenced sample consisted of CD8+ T cells from PBMCs. The gene calls are TRBV19 and TRBJ1-2; TRBD1 is a possible D gene (6 bases). CDR3 coding DNA: TGTGCCAGCCACAGACAGGAGATCTATGGCTACACCTTC. Translating gives CASHRQEIYGYTF.